The clone carrying this TCR beta chain was picked up one time. Its antigen is unidentified. Profiled with immunoSEQ multiplex PCR; TCRdb holds only in-frame clones, not every one. This sample yields some 200,000 clones, of which approximately 90% are seen a single time; more than 25% belongs to the top ten. This specimen belongs to a study of T cell responses to AZD1222 COVID-19 vaccine. Study results and limitations: Most donors were white British and more were female, and clonal diversity was possibly underestimated. Dominant at 160-218 and 743-854, vaccine-associated CD4 TCRs also spanned spike. Seropositive status at baseline applied to only five or six AZD1222 recipients.

The CDR3 runs to 15 residues. V shed 4 bases and J shed 4 bases, with 16 bases lying between them. Germline V gives CDR1 LGHNA, CDR2 YNFKEQ. Analyses pooled second doses at about 4 or about 12 weeks. This sequence joins TRBV4-2 and TRBJ1-1, with a tentative D call TRBD1 (6 bases). The sequenced sample was peripheral blood, obtained 28 days after the second AZD1222 dose. The sequence was collected from an adult who received the AZD1222 COVID-19 vaccine. Here the CDR3 DNA reads TGTGCCAGCAGCCCAGAACAGGGTTTGGTCACTGAAGCTTTCTTT. This gives the protein CASSPEQGLVTEAFF.